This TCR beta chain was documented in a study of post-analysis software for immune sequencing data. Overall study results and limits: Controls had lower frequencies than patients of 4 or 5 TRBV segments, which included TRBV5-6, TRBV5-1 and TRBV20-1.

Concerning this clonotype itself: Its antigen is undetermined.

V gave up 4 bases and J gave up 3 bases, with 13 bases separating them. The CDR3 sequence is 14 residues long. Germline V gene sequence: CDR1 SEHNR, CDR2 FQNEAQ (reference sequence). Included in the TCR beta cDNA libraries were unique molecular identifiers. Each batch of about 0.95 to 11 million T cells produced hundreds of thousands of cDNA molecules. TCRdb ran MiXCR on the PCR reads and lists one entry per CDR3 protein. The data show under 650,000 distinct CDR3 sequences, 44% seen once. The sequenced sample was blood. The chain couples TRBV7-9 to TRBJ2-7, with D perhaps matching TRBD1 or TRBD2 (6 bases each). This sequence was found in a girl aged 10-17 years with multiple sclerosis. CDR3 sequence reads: CASSSTGANYEQYF. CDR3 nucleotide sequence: TGTGCCAGCAGCTCCACGGGGGCCAACTACGAGCAGTACTTC.